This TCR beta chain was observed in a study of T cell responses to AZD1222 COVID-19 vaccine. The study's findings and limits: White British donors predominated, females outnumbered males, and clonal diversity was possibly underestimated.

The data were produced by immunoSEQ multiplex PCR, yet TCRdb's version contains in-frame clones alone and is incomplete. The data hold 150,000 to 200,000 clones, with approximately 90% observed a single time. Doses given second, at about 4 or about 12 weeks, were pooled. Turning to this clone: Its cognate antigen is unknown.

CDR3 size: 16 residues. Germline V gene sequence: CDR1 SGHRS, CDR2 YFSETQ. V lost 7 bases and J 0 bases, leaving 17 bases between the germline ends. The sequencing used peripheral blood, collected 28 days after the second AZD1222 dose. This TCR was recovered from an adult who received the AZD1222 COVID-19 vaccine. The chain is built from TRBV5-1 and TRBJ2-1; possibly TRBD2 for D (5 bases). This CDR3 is CASSGGGLSSYNEQFF. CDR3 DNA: TGCGCCAGCTCAGGTGGCGGGTTGAGCTCCTACAATGAGCAGTTCTTC.